This T cell receptor beta chain appears in the sequencing data of a study of cytomegalovirus exposure and HLA in healthy donors. Study outcomes and limitations: Most TCR sequences were uncommon, yet certain public TCRs appeared in many donors. A later analysis showed that HLA-associated TCR beta chains had undergone more clonal expansion than equally common others. A reported reduction in N-insertions relative to the approximately 670-donor mean was seen in an Asian-associated ancestry cluster in a later analysis.

CDR1 SNHLY and CDR2 FYNNEI come from the germline V gene. V lost 7 bases to trimming and J lost 0 bases, with 15 bases between them. CDR3 size: 15 residues. PCR amplification relied on 60 Vbeta primers (plus 13 Jbeta primers). Assay used: immunoSEQ multiplex PCR; TCRdb lists only in-frame clones, some missing. Of around 140,000 clones listed, around 79% are singletons. In regard to this clone: The antigen is unknown.

The donors gave bone marrow, and they were healthy. Source material: PBMCs. The chain is built from TRBV2 and TRBJ1-2; D might be TRBD1 (5 bases). The TCR originated in a woman aged 40 to 55 in good health and CMV-seronegative. The CDR3 DNA is TGTGCCAGCACCACGACTCGGGGGACTAACTATGGCTACACCTTC. Amino acid sequence: CASTTTRGTNYGYTF.